The 30 T cell receptor beta chains listed next were all sequenced from one sample in a study of technical replicates of blood from a few donors. Only in-frame clones appear in the TCRdb table, and some are missing; sequencing was by immunoSEQ multiplex PCR. The table lists 80,000 or so clones, approximately 96% of them singletons, with around 0.2% in the top ten. Sequenced sample: T cells isolated from PBMCs. Source of these receptors: a human donor in good health.

The chain joins TRBV27 to TRBJ1-5; D is ambiguous. Germline V gene sequence: CDR1 MNHEY, CDR2 SMNVEV (reference sequence). The CDR3 is 14 residues long. Trimming stripped 5 bases from V and 4 bases from J, with 12 bases between. This CDR3 is CASSPIGNNQPQHF. The CDR3, as DNA: TGTGCCAGCAGTCCGATCGGGAATAATCAGCCCCAGCATTTT.

The gene calls are TRBV18 and TRBJ2-1, with TRBD2 identical over 8 bases. The CDR3 has 15 residues. Per the germline V gene, CDR1 is KGHSH and CDR2 is LQKENI. V was pared by 3 bases and J by 4 bases, with 5 bases of the junction left unmatched. This chain's CDR3 is CASSPVAGSYNEQFF. CDR3 sequence (DNA): TGTGCCAGCTCACCCGTAGCGGGATCATACAATGAGCAGTTCTTC. Drawing the rest from reference TRBV18 and TRBJ2-1, the complete variable domain is NAGVMQNPRHLVRRRGQEARLRCSPMKGHSHVYWYRQLPEEGLKFMVYLQKENIIDESGMPKERFSAEFPKEGPSILRIQQVVRGDSAAYFCASSPVAGSYNEQFFGPGTRLTVL.

The chain couples TRBV2 to TRBJ1-2, with 11 bases lining up with TRBD1. Germline CDR1 reads SNHLY; CDR2 reads FYNNEI. This CDR3 has 16 residues. The V segment lost 7 bases and the J segment 0 bases; nucleotides outside the gene matches: 7. CDR3 in amino acids: CASKPGQGVANYGYTF. The CDR3 DNA follows: TGTGCCAGCAAACCGGGACAGGGGGTAGCTAACTATGGCTACACCTTC.

The V and J genes are TRBV29-1 and TRBJ1-1, with TRBD1 matching 8 bases. Germline V CDR1 and CDR2: SQVTM, ANQGSEA. The CDR3 length is 13 residues. J lost 9 bases, V lost 5 bases, and 11 bases had no gene match. The CDR3 sequence is CSVLDRVHSQAFF. As DNA, the CDR3 is TGCAGCGTTCTGGACAGGGTCCATTCTCAAGCTTTCTTT. The full variable domain, its missing parts supplied by reference TRBV29-1 and TRBJ1-1, is SAVISQKPSRDICQRGTSLTIQCQVDSQVTMMFWYRQQPGQSLTLIATANQGSEATYESGFVIDKFPISRPNLTFSTLTVSNMSPEDSSIYLCSVLDRVHSQAFFGQGTRLTVV.

The genes are TRBV6-5 and TRBJ2-1; 10 bases match TRBD2. This CDR3 spans 15 amino acids. Germline CDR1 is MNHEY and CDR2 is SVGAGI. The J segment lost 6 bases and the V segment lost 7 bases, leaving 9 bases of the junction unmatched. The CDR3 loop reads CASKIAGGPPNEQFF. The CDR3 DNA is TGTGCCAGCAAAATAGCGGGAGGACCCCCCAATGAGCAGTTCTTC.

The genes are TRBV5-1 and TRBJ2-1, with TRBD2 identical over 12 bases. This CDR3 is 15 amino acids long. The V gene end was trimmed by 4 bases and the J gene end by 5 bases; junction bases not matched to a gene: 4. The V gene's germline CDR1 is SGHRS and CDR2 YFSETQ. As DNA, the CDR3 is TGCGCCAGCAGCCCAGGGACTAGCGGGCACAATGAGCAGTTCTTC. This translates into CASSPGTSGHNEQFF.

J is TRBJ1-1 and V is TRBV9; D ambiguous. CDR3 length: 13 amino acids. Germline CDR1 reads SGDLS; CDR2 reads YYNGEE. The V end lost 0 bases, the J end lost 1 base, and 4 bases lay between the germline ends. The CDR3 loop is CASSVAGNTEAFF. CDR3 sequence (DNA): TGTGCCAGCAGCGTAGCAGGGAACACTGAAGCTTTCTTT.

The gene calls are TRBV7-6 and TRBJ2-3; possibly TRBD1 for D (5 bases). The CDR3 is made up of 15 amino acids. From germline, CDR1 is SGHVS and CDR2 FNYEAQ. The V end lost 5 bases, the J end lost 0 bases, and 12 bases lay between the germline ends. The CDR3 bases are TGTGCCAGCAGCCAAACAGGTTACAGCACAGATACGCAGTATTTT. It encodes CASSQTGYSTDTQYF.

The rearrangement joins TRBV25-1 to TRBJ2-2; D remains ambiguous. The CDR3 covers 15 residues. Trimming took 5 bases from V and 7 from J, leaving 17 bases between them. Germline V gene sequence: CDR1 MGHDK, CDR2 SYGVNS. The CDR3 region is CASSTNYNPIGELFF. The DNA of the CDR3 is TGTGCCAGCAGTACCAACTACAATCCTATCGGGGAGCTGTTTTTT.

As DNA, the CDR3 is TGTGCCAGCAGTCCGGGACTAGCGGGGGGCAGGATGGATACGCAGTATTTT. The encoded protein is CASSPGLAGGRMDTQYF. J is TRBJ2-3 and V is TRBV27; 15 bases align to TRBD2. The CDR3 length is 17 residues. CDR1 is MNHEY and CDR2 is SMNVEV in the germline V gene (reference sequence). V was pared by 5 bases and J by 6 bases, with 9 bases of the junction left unmatched.

This chain connects TRBV4-2 to TRBJ1-3; D possibly corresponds to TRBD1 (5 bases). This CDR3 spans 15 amino acids. V lost 4 bases to trimming and J lost 7 bases, with 17 bases between them. CDR1 and CDR2 from the germline V gene are LGHNA and YNFKEQ. The CDR3 coding sequence is TGTGCCAGCAGCCGAGAGAGGCAGGGTCGGAACACCATATATTTT. It specifies CASSRERQGRNTIYF.

The rearrangement joins TRBV29-1 to TRBJ2-7; 12 positions agree with TRBD1. Losses at the gene ends were 7 bases for V and 6 bases for J; bases not matched to a gene: 7. Per the germline V gene, CDR1 is SQVTM and CDR2 is ANQGSEA. This CDR3 has 13 amino acids. CDR3 sequence reads: CSAGDRGPREQYF. In DNA, the CDR3 is TGCAGCGCCGGGGACAGGGGGCCTCGCGAGCAGTACTTC.

This clone was observed a single time. The chain uses TRBV7-9 and TRBJ2-7; 9 bases align to TRBD1. Germline V gene sequence: CDR1 SEHNR, CDR2 FQNEAQ (reference sequence). CDR3 length: 17 amino acids. After removal of 4 bases from V and 4 bases from J, the junction contained 14 bases not matched to a gene. The CDR3 reads CASSSTRTGGGFYEQYF. In DNA, the CDR3 is TGTGCCAGCAGCTCTACCCGAACAGGGGGCGGTTTTTACGAGCAGTACTTC.

The rearrangement links TRBV28 to TRBJ2-1, with TRBD1 identical over 8 bases. With 6 bases clipped from V and 9 bases from J, the junction kept 10 bases outside the gene matches. Germline CDR1 and CDR2: MDHEN and SYDVKM. The length of the CDR3 is 14 residues. CDR3 in amino acids: CASSIGGQDPEQFF. CDR3 nucleotides: TGTGCCAGCAGCATCGGGGGACAGGACCCTGAGCAGTTCTTC.

V usage is TRBV4-1 and J usage is TRBJ2-7; D is perhaps TRBD1 (5 bases). Germline V gene lookup returns CDR1 MGHRA and CDR2 YSYEKL. V was shortened by 0 bases and J by 3 bases, with 15 bases between the two germline ends. The CDR3 consists of 16 residues. The CDR3 DNA follows: TGCGCCAGCAGCCAAGAGGGAATCAGGGATGGCTACGAGCAGTACTTC. Encoded protein: CASSQEGIRDGYEQYF.

This clone was recorded only once. This chain joins TRBV27 and TRBJ2-3; 9 bases are shared with TRBD2. The CDR3 contains 15 residues. V shed 3 bases and J 4 bases; nucleotides not matched to a gene: 5. The germline V gene has CDR1 MNHEY and CDR2 SMNVEV (reference sequence). The CDR3, as DNA: TGTGCCAGCAGTTTCGGCGGGAGGGACTCAGATACGCAGTATTTT. It encodes CASSFGGRDSDTQYF.

The rearrangement joins TRBV28 to TRBJ2-1; 10 bases are shared with TRBD2. Trimming took 1 base from V and 9 from J; bases not matched to a gene: 9. CDR1 MDHEN and CDR2 SYDVKM come from the germline V gene. The CDR3 has 16 amino acids. In DNA form, the CDR3 reads TGTGCCAGCAGTTTATTGATAGCGGGAGGTCAACCTGAGCAGTTCTTC. The encoded protein is CASSLLIAGGQPEQFF. The whole variable domain, remainder taken from reference TRBV28 and TRBJ2-1, is DVKVTQSSRYLVKRTGEKVFLECVQDMDHENMFWYRQDPGLGLRLIYFSYDVKMKEKGDIPEGYSVSREKKERFSLILESASTNQTSMYLCASSLLIAGGQPEQFFGPGTRLTVL.

The V call is TRBV9, the J call TRBJ2-7; maybe TRBD2 (6 bases). The CDR3 runs 13 residues. The V gene lost 0 bases and the J gene lost 6 bases, with 10 bases spanning the gap. Germline-derived CDR1 and CDR2 are SGDLS and YYNGEE. The CDR3 DNA reads TGTGCCAGCAGCGTAGCGGAGGGTATCGAGCAGTACTTC. Amino acid sequence: CASSVAEGIEQYF.

The chain combines TRBV30 with TRBJ1-1, with D possibly matching TRBD1 (5 bases). Germline assignment: CDR1 GTSNPN and CDR2 SVGIG (reference sequence). The length of the CDR3 is 15 residues. V was pared by 3 bases and J by 4 bases, with 18 bases between. CDR3 region: CAWRPRYRQSTEAFF. The CDR3 coding sequence is TGTGCCTGGAGACCCCGATATAGACAGAGCACTGAAGCTTTCTTT.

The chain joins TRBV5-5 to TRBJ2-7, with 9 nucleotides matching TRBD1. The germline gives CDR1 SGHKS, CDR2 YYEKEE (reference sequence). The CDR3 covers 15 residues. Trimming removed 4 bases from V and 6 bases from J; junction bases left unmatched: 11. CDR3 region: CASSPWTGEVSEQYF. The CDR3 bases are TGTGCCAGCAGCCCGTGGACAGGGGAGGTTAGCGAGCAGTACTTC.

This clone was observed once. The chain carries TRBV14 and TRBJ2-7; 7 positions match TRBD1. CDR3 length: 14 residues. The germline V gene has CDR1 SGHDN and CDR2 FVKESK. V shed 11 bases and J 5 bases; nucleotides not matched to a gene: 15. The CDR3 reads CAHSRVDRANEQYF. Written as DNA, the CDR3 is TGTGCCCACAGCAGGGTTGACAGGGCCAACGAGCAGTACTTC.

This chain joins TRBV10-1 and TRBJ2-2; tentatively, D is TRBD1 (5 bases). The length of the CDR3 is 12 residues. Germline V gene data show CDR1 as WNHNN and CDR2 as SYGVQD (reference sequence). Between the trimmed V and J ends, which lost 7 bases and 4 bases, there was a span of 7 bases. CDR3 in DNA: TGCGCCAGCAAGGGGTCCACCGGGGAGCTGTTTTTT. It yields the protein CASKGSTGELFF.

This chain joins TRBV29-1 and TRBJ1-5; D unclear. V lost 4 bases to trimming and J lost 0 bases, with 4 bases between them. The CDR3 loop spans 12 amino acids. CDR1 SQVTM and CDR2 ANQGSEA come from the germline V gene. This CDR3 is CSVAGSNQPQHF. The CDR3 region has the DNA TGCAGCGTTGCGGGTAGCAATCAGCCCCAGCATTTT.

The chain joins TRBV28 to TRBJ2-7; 10 bases fit TRBD1. This CDR3 spans 17 amino acids. The germline V gene has CDR1 MDHEN and CDR2 SYDVKM. With V trimmed by 5 bases and J by 2 bases, 12 bases remained unmatched. The CDR3 sequence is CASSLLSGTGATYEQYF. In DNA form, the CDR3 reads TGTGCCAGCAGTCTACTGTCTGGGACAGGGGCGACCTACGAGCAGTACTTC.

This chain joins TRBV2 and TRBJ1-2; D call uncertain. Trimming pared 3 bases from V and 0 bases from J, leaving 11 bases between. The CDR3 runs to 15 residues. CDR1 and CDR2 from the germline V gene are SNHLY and FYNNEI. CDR3 nucleotide sequence: TGTGCCAGCAGTGACCCAGGCCAAGCTAACTATGGCTACACCTTC. Its protein is CASSDPGQANYGYTF.

V usage is TRBV12-2 and J usage is TRBJ2-1; the table names TRBD2, a call not compared with the DNA. TRBV12-2 is a pseudogene. CDR3 length equals 14 residues. CDR3 in DNA: TGTGCAAGTCGCCCCCGGATCAGCGGGAGAGCACGGTTCTTC. Its translation: CASRPRISGRARFF.

V and J are TRBV19 and TRBJ1-5; D not resolved. Germline lookup yields CDR1 LNHDA and CDR2 SQIVND (reference sequence). The CDR3 is 16 residues long. Trimming took 8 bases from V and 2 from J, leaving 19 bases between them. The CDR3 DNA follows: TGTGCCAGTTACGGGGAAGTGGCGGTAGGCAATCAGCCCCAGCATTTT. Protein product: CASYGEVAVGNQPQHF.

The rearrangement links TRBV29-1 to TRBJ1-1; tentatively, D is TRBD1 (5 bases). There are 13 residues in the CDR3. CDR1 and CDR2 (germline): SQVTM, ANQGSEA. Trimming removed 7 bases from V and 1 base from J, with 13 bases in between. The CDR3 DNA sequence: TGCAGCGCCGAGGGGAGGAAGAACACTGAAGCTTTCTTT. This translates into CSAEGRKNTEAFF. Combining the CDR3 with reference TRBV29-1 and TRBJ1-1 gives the whole variable domain SAVISQKPSRDICQRGTSLTIQCQVDSQVTMMFWYRQQPGQSLTLIATANQGSEATYESGFVIDKFPISRPNLTFSTLTVSNMSPEDSSIYLCSAEGRKNTEAFFGQGTRLTVV.

The chain combines TRBV19 with TRBJ1-2, with a possible D match to TRBD1 (6 bases). The V gene's germline CDR1 is LNHDA and CDR2 SQIVND (reference sequence). The CDR3 consists of 14 residues. V lost 6 bases to trimming and J lost 3 bases, with 14 bases between them. The CDR3 reads CASRGIRTDYGYTF. CDR3 in DNA: TGTGCCAGTAGGGGGATAAGGACAGACTATGGCTACACCTTC.

The chain employs TRBV11-3 and TRBJ2-3; 7 nucleotides agree with TRBD2. The germline V gene has CDR1 SGHNT and CDR2 YENEEA. V was clipped by 4 bases and J by 2 bases; unmatched bases: 9. The CDR3 is made up of 16 amino acids. CDR3 in amino acids: CASSSVAGVLTDTQYF. The CDR3 nucleotides are TGTGCCAGCAGCTCAGTTGCGGGGGTCCTCACAGATACGCAGTATTTT. The full variable domain, with the rest looked up from reference TRBV11-3 and TRBJ2-3, is EAGVVQSPRYKIIEKKQPVAFWCNPISGHNTLYWYLQNLGQGPELLIRYENEEAVDDSQLPKDRFSAERLKGVDSTLKIQPAELGDSAVYLCASSSVAGVLTDTQYFGPGTRLTVL.